Listed below are T cell receptor beta chains from one sample, sequenced in a study of blood T cells in healthy people across ages. MiXCR was run by TCRdb on the 5' RACE reads, yielding one entry per CDR3 protein. The top ten clones hold roughly 9.4% of a sample with hundreds of thousands of distinct CDR3 sequences, 20% to 30% of them seen once. This sample also appeared in a second study, on T cells of mothers and their children.

The sample was blood. The receptors shown here come from a boy under 18 in good health. Both conserved end residues are part of each CDR3. D genes are given only for firm matches. Not all rows give a size; the values are once, few, many and, for expanded clones, a class.

J gene	clone size	D gene	V gene	CDR3 protein	CDR3 DNA
TRBJ2-7	NA	TRBD1	TRBV7-2	CASSLGQGETYEQYF	TGTGCCAGCAGCTTAGGACAGGGTGAAACCTACGAGCAGTACTTC
TRBJ2-5	few	NA	TRBV14	CASSQDFRETQYF	TGTGCCAGCAGCCAAGATTTCCGCGAGACCCAGTACTTC
TRBJ2-2	NA	NA	TRBV6-6	CASSHRRDWTGELFF	TGTGCCAGCAGTCATCGAAGGGATTGGACCGGGGAGCTGTTTTTT
TRBJ2-7	NA	NA	TRBV5-5	CASSLEGRPNYEQYF	TGTGCCAGCAGCTTGGAGGGACGCCCGAACTACGAGCAGTACTTC
TRBJ2-5	NA	TRBD2	TRBV5-1	CASSLYQGREETQYF	TGCGCCAGCAGCTTGTATCAAGGGAGGGAAGAGACCCAGTACTTC
TRBJ2-7	few	TRBD2	TRBV9	CASSETGLASYEQYF	TGTGCCAGCAGCGAAACGGGACTAGCGTCGTACGAGCAGTACTTC
TRBJ2-1	few	TRBD2	TRBV7-9	CASSTSGSWDEQFF	TGTGCCAGCAGCACTAGCGGGAGTTGGGATGAGCAGTTCTTC
TRBJ2-1	NA	TRBD2	TRBV5-1	CASSSASGSYNEQFF	TGCGCCAGCAGCTCCGCTAGCGGGAGCTACAATGAGCAGTTCTTC
TRBJ2-5	few	NA	TRBV12-3/TRBV12-4	CASSFYGSHGFF	TGTGCCAGCAGTTTCTACGGGAGCCATGGGTTCTTC
TRBJ2-3	few	NA	TRBV9	CASSDGIVDLTDTQYF	TGTGCCAGCAGCGACGGTATAGTCGATCTCACAGATACGCAGTATTTT
TRBJ2-3	NA	NA	TRBV7-2	CASSLAFNVRDTQYF	TGTGCCAGCAGCTTAGCGTTCAACGTTCGAGATACGCAGTATTTT
TRBJ2-3	NA	NA	TRBV29-1	CSVRAQTDTQYF	TGCAGCGTCCGGGCCCAAACAGATACGCAGTATTTT
TRBJ1-2	NA	NA	TRBV11-2	CASSQYSGMNDGYTF	TGTGCCAGCAGCCAATACAGCGGGATGAACGATGGCTACACCTTC
TRBJ2-7	few	NA	TRBV11-2	CASSSNVGDGDYEQYF	TGTGCCAGCAGCTCTAACGTTGGTGACGGAGACTACGAGCAGTACTTC
TRBJ1-4	few	NA	TRBV20-1	CSGQRGFDEKLFF	TGCAGTGGTCAGCGGGGGTTCGATGAAAAACTGTTTTTT
TRBJ2-7	NA	NA	TRBV7-2	CASSPQRLTGEQYF	TGTGCCAGCAGCCCCCAACGTCTTACTGGAGAGCAGTACTTC
TRBJ2-3	NA	TRBD2	TRBV20-1	CSAWTSGIGDTQYF	TGCAGTGCCTGGACTAGCGGGATCGGGGATACGCAGTATTTT
TRBJ2-3	NA	TRBD2	TRBV3-1	CASSQEIQRELDTDTQYF	TGTGCCAGCAGCCAAGAGATCCAGCGGGAGCTTGACACAGATACGCAGTATTTT
TRBJ2-2	few	NA	TRBV2	CASSEAGYTGELFF	TGTGCCAGCAGTGAGGCGGGGTACACCGGGGAGCTGTTTTTT
TRBJ2-3	NA	TRBD2	TRBV7-2	CASKGLAGVDTQYF	TGTGCCAGCAAGGGACTAGCGGGGGTAGATACGCAGTATTTT
TRBJ2-5	few	NA	TRBV20-1	CSASLGETQYF	TGCAGTGCTAGTCTAGGAGAGACCCAGTACTTC
TRBJ2-7	many	TRBD2	TRBV20-1	CSARDLGLDLYEQYF	TGCAGTGCTAGAGATTTAGGACTAGACCTATACGAGCAGTACTTC
TRBJ1-2	NA	NA	TRBV12-3/TRBV12-4	CASRMTAYGYTF	TGTGCCAGCAGAATGACAGCCTATGGCTACACCTTC
TRBJ1-1	NA	TRBD1	TRBV7-9	CASSLIGLTGGMNTEAFF	TGTGCCAGCAGCTTAATAGGGTTGACAGGGGGCATGAACACTGAAGCTTTCTTT
TRBJ2-7	few	NA	TRBV4-3	CASSQVFRSSYEQYF	TGCGCCAGCAGCCAAGTATTCAGGAGCTCCTACGAGCAGTACTTC
TRBJ1-1	NA	NA	TRBV12-3/TRBV12-4	CASSLGRGDTEAFF	TGTGCCAGCAGTTTGGGCAGGGGTGACACTGAAGCTTTCTTT
TRBJ2-5	NA	NA	TRBV7-2	CASSLEWARVGTQYF	TGTGCCAGCAGCTTAGAATGGGCCCGGGTTGGGACCCAGTACTTC
TRBJ1-6	NA	TRBD1	TRBV5-1	CASSPRGQANSPLHF	TGCGCCAGCAGCCCGCGCGGACAGGCCAATTCACCCCTCCACTTT